These T cell receptor beta chains were read from a single sample in a study of control samples from healthy donors and cancer patients. Sequencing was performed with immunoSEQ multiplex PCR; in TCRdb, only in-frame clones are kept and a portion is missing. Found here are about 140,000 clones, around 88% of them singletons; the top ten hold over 1.5%. The material sequenced was blood. The origin of the receptors is a young man in good health. The CDR3 runs from the conserved cysteine through the conserved F or W. D genes are given only for firm matches. The size of a clone is reported for some rows only, either as once, few or many, or as a class for expanded clones.

>TRBV19|few|.|TRBJ2-7
TGTGCCAGTAGTAATCCGGACCCCGCCTACGAGCAGTACTTC
CASSNPDPAYEQYF
>TRBV28|.|TRBD1|TRBJ2-3
TGTGCCAGCAGTTCGACAGGGAGCACAGATACGCAGTATTTT
CASSSTGSTDTQYF
>TRBV9|.|.|TRBJ1-1
TGTGCCAGCAGCCGGGACAATCTAAACACTGAAGCTTTCTTT
CASSRDNLNTEAFF
>TRBV3-1/TRBV3-2|once|.|TRBJ1-2
TGTGCCAGCAGCCTAGCAGTGTCAGGGACATTGAATGGCTACACCTTC
CASSLAVSGTLNGYTF
>TRBV7-3|.|TRBD2|TRBJ2-3
TGTGCCAGCAGCTTTAGCGGGGGGCCGGCAGATACGCAGTATTTT
CASSFSGGPADTQYF
>TRBV9|.|.|TRBJ1-4
TGTGCCAGCAGCCCACAGCCCGGGGGTGGGGGTGAAAAACTGTTTTTT
CASSPQPGGGGEKLFF
>TRBV29-1|.|.|TRBJ1-1
TGCAGCGTTGGAAACCGATATGAAGCTTTCTTT
CSVGNRYEAFF
>TRBV5-5|.|TRBD1|TRBJ1-1
TGTGCCAGCAGCTTGCTCCGGGACAGGGGGTTTACTGAAGCTTTCTTT
CASSLLRDRGFTEAFF
>TRBV27|.|.|TRBJ1-2
TGTGCCAGCAGTGCCCATCCGGGACGACTTAACTATGGCTACACCTTC
CASSAHPGRLNYGYTF
>TRBV7-8|.|.|TRBJ2-6
TGTGCCAGCAGCTCGGGACTCCCTGGGGCCAACGTCCTGACTTTC
CASSSGLPGANVLTF
>TRBV4-3|.|.|TRBJ2-2
TGCGCCAGCAGCCAAGATCGCGGGCGGGTCGGGGAGCTGTTTTTT
CASSQDRGRVGELFF
>TRBV6-1|.|.|TRBJ2-7
TGTGCCAGCAGTGAAGCTTGGTACGAGCAGTACTTC
CASSEAWYEQYF
>TRBV19|.|TRBD1|TRBJ1-2
TGTGCCAGTAGTACACAGGGGAAGGACTATGGCTACACCTTC
CASSTQGKDYGYTF
>TRBV7-3|.|.|TRBJ2-3
TGTGCCAGCAGCTCGGCTAGCTCAGATACGCAGTATTTT
CASSSASSDTQYF
>TRBV15|.|.|TRBJ1-5
TGTGCCACCAGCAGAGTCCGAGGTAGCAATCAGCCCCAGCATTTT
CATSRVRGSNQPQHF
>TRBV2|.|.|TRBJ1-4
TGTGCCAGCAGCCTAGGTGTTCGGGGGGAAAAACTGTTTTTT
CASSLGVRGEKLFF
>TRBV28|.|.|TRBJ2-1
TGTGCCAGCAGTTTATTGGGGGGGGGCGGAGATGAGCAGTTCTTC
CASSLLGGGGDEQFF
>TRBV18|.|.|TRBJ2-7
TGTGCCAGCTGTCCGTCGGCGCGGGCCTCCTACGAGCAGTACTTC
CASCPSARASYEQYF
>TRBV12-3/TRBV12-4|.|.|TRBJ1-5
TGTGCCAGCAGTTTTGGGGGCCAGCCCCAGCATTTT
CASSFGGQPQHF
>TRBV30|.|.|TRBJ2-1
TGTGCCTGGAGAATCGGGGTTTACGAGCAGTTCTTC
CAWRIGVYEQFF
>TRBV12-3/TRBV12-4|.|.|TRBJ1-1
TGTGCCAGCAGTTTCGGTCTCACTGAAGCTTTCTTT
CASSFGLTEAFF
>TRBV6-5|.|TRBD2|TRBJ2-1
TGTGCCAGCAGGCGCGAGGGACTAGTCAACAATGAGCAGTTCTTC
CASRREGLVNNEQFF
>TRBV2|.|.|TRBJ1-5
TGTGCCAGCAGTCTTGAACAGGGCAATCAGCCCCAGCATTTT
CASSLEQGNQPQHF
>TRBV29-1|.|.|TRBJ1-2
TGCAGCGTTAAGTTGTCAGGGGCCTATGGCTACACCTTC
CSVKLSGAYGYTF
>TRBV4-1|.|.|TRBJ1-2
TGCGCCAGCAGCCAAGTTGAAAGTGGGAACTATGGCTACACCTTC
CASSQVESGNYGYTF
>TRBV6-6|.|.|TRBJ2-5
TGTGCCAGCAGGGCGGTGTACCAAGAGACCCAGTACTTC
CASRAVYQETQYF
>TRBV2|.|.|TRBJ2-5
TGTGCCAGCACCGGGACTGAAGAGACCCAGTACTTC
CASTGTEETQYF
>TRBV5-1|.|.|TRBJ1-3
TGCGCCAGCAGCTTGTTAGGGGACTCTGGAAACACCATATATTTT
CASSLLGDSGNTIYF
>TRBV5-1|few|.|TRBJ2-2
TGCGCCAGCAGTCCTACCCTACCGGACAGCTTCACCGGGGAGCTGTTTTTT
CASSPTLPDSFTGELFF
>TRBV5-1|.|.|TRBJ2-2
TGCGCCAGCAGCCCGGACACCCACACCGGGGAGCTGTTTTTT
CASSPDTHTGELFF